Each of the 28 T cell receptor beta chains below was sequenced from the same sample in a study of PD-L1 blockade in urothelial cancer. Data came from immunoSEQ multiplex PCR; TCRdb stores just in-frame clones and leaves some out. The sample includes 100,000 to 150,000 clones, more than 75% of them seen just once. Described time point: peripheral blood 6 weeks after treatment start. The specimen was PBMCs, collected around atezolizumab (anti-PD-L1) treatment. The receptor set was obtained from a man aged 50-60 years with urothelial cancer.

CDR3 sequence (DNA): TGTGCCAGTAGTTCAACCCCGGACACTCGCAATCAGCCCCAGCATTTT. Protein product: CASSSTPDTRNQPQHF. The J gene is TRBJ1-5, the V gene TRBV19, with D possibly TRBD1 on 5 matching bases. V was pared by 5 bases and J by 2 bases, with 16 bases between. Per the germline V gene, CDR1 is LNHDA and CDR2 is SQIVND (reference sequence). The CDR3 runs to 16 residues.

The CDR3 protein is CASSLGETLGFEQYF. In DNA form, the CDR3 reads TGCGCCAGCAGCTTGGGTGAGACCCTCGGGTTCGAGCAGTACTTC. This sequence joins TRBV5-1 and TRBJ2-7; D uncertain. The V gene's germline CDR1 is SGHRS and CDR2 YFSETQ. Trimming cost V 0 bases and J 6 bases, with 16 bases left between them. This CDR3 contains 15 residues.

CDR3 sequence reads: CASSLSGELSGEQYF. The CDR3, as DNA: TGCGCCAGCAGCTTGAGCGGCGAGCTTTCGGGCGAGCAGTACTTC. The chain uses TRBV5-1 and TRBJ2-7; D is perhaps TRBD2 (5 bases). This CDR3 spans 15 amino acids. Germline-derived CDR1 and CDR2 are SGHRS and YFSETQ. Trimming pared 1 base from V and 6 bases from J, leaving 17 bases between.

The chain has TRBV5-1 and TRBJ1-4; D remains unclear. Per germline, CDR1 SGHRS and CDR2 YFSETQ. V was trimmed by 9 bases and J by 7 bases, leaving 19 bases between them. The CDR3 has 14 amino acids. CDR3 amino acids: CATSTGLEGEKLFF. The CDR3 nucleotides read TGCGCCACCTCCACCGGGTTGGAGGGTGAAAAACTGTTTTTT.

The chain has TRBV25-1 and TRBJ1-1; 7 bases align to TRBD1. From germline, CDR1 is MGHDK and CDR2 SYGVNS. This CDR3 is 14 amino acids long. J gave up 5 bases and V 1 base, and 4 bases lay outside the gene matches. CDR3 DNA sequence: TGTGCCAGCAGTGAATTAGACAGGGTGACTGAAGCTTTCTTT. Amino acid sequence: CASSELDRVTEAFF.

The rearrangement links TRBV5-1 to TRBJ1-5; D uncertain. The CDR3 totals 11 residues. Germline CDR1 is SGHRS and CDR2 is YFSETQ. Trimming took 4 bases from V and 7 from J, leaving 6 bases between them. CDR3 in DNA: TGCGCCAGCAGCGCGGAGCAGCCCCAGCATTTT. This gives the protein CASSAEQPQHF.

The chain combines TRBV7-2 with TRBJ2-3; 11 positions agree with TRBD2. CDR1 is SGHTA, CDR2 FQGNSA, per germline. The trim removed 5 bases at V and 2 bases at J, leaving 9 bases unmatched. CDR3 length: 17 amino acids. CDR3 in amino acids: CASSQGRLAGTTDTQYF. DNA for the CDR3: TGTGCCAGCAGCCAAGGGAGACTAGCGGGGACCACAGATACGCAGTATTTT.

V is TRBV6-6 and J is TRBJ2-7, with D possibly TRBD1 on 6 matching bases. V dropped 3 bases and J dropped 2 bases, with 14 bases sitting between them. This CDR3 comprises 15 residues. CDR1 is MNHNY, CDR2 SVGAGI, per germline (reference sequence). Here the CDR3 DNA reads TGTGCCAGCAGTTATAGTACAGGGTGGGCCTACGAGCAGTACTTC. Residues: CASSYSTGWAYEQYF.

The CDR3 reads CSGMSPGEQFF. CDR3 coding DNA: TGCAGCGGGATGAGTCCGGGGGAGCAGTTCTTC. This rearrangement joins TRBV29-1 to TRBJ2-1; D possibly corresponds to TRBD2 (5 bases). The CDR3 runs 11 residues. V was shortened by 7 bases and J by 10 bases, with 14 bases between the two germline ends. Germline V gene lookup returns CDR1 SQVTM and CDR2 ANQGSEA.

The gene calls are TRBV2 and TRBJ2-2, with D perhaps TRBD2 (6 bases). V was clipped by 4 bases and J by 3 bases, with 9 bases between them. CDR3 length: 14 residues. Germline V gene data show CDR1 as SNHLY and CDR2 as FYNNEI. CDR3 loop: CASSGGLYTGELFF. For the CDR3, the DNA is TGTGCCAGCAGTGGGGGACTTTACACCGGGGAGCTGTTTTTT.

The V call is TRBV11-1, the J call TRBJ2-3; 10 bases are shared with TRBD2. V was pared by 4 bases and J by 4 bases, with 8 bases of the junction left unmatched. Germline loops: CDR1 SGHAT, CDR2 FQDESV (reference sequence). This CDR3 is 16 amino acids long. Written as DNA, the CDR3 is TGTGCCAGCAGCTCCTCCCTAGCGGGAGCCGCAGATACGCAGTATTTT. It specifies CASSSSLAGAADTQYF. Filled out from reference TRBV11-1 and TRBJ2-3, the complete variable domain reads EAEVAQSPRYKITEKSQAVAFWCDPISGHATLYWYRQILGQGPELLVQFQDESVVDDSQLPKDRFSAERLKGVDSTLKIQPAELGDSAMYLCASSSSLAGAADTQYFGPGTRLTVL.

This sequence joins TRBV7-8 and TRBJ2-1, with D perhaps matching TRBD2 (6 bases). Germline-derived CDR1 and CDR2 are SGHVS and FQNEAQ. Trimming pared 3 bases from V and 2 bases from J, leaving 11 bases between. There are 15 residues in the CDR3. CDR3 nucleotides: TGTGCCAGCAGCTTGGGGGGAGATCCCTACAATGAGCAGTTCTTC. This sequence encodes CASSLGGDPYNEQFF.

The chain combines TRBV18 with TRBJ2-2, with 7 bases aligning to TRBD1. CDR1 KGHSH and CDR2 LQKENI come from the germline V gene. V lost 4 bases, J lost 2 bases, and 4 bases stayed unmatched. CDR3 length: 15 residues. The CDR3 is CASSRGQANTGELFF. CDR3 sequence (DNA): TGTGCCAGCTCACGTGGACAGGCAAACACCGGGGAGCTGTTTTTT.

The CDR3 DNA sequence: TGTGCCACCAGCCTCGACAGGGTGGGACTGTTTTTT. Its protein is CATSLDRVGLFF. This chain joins TRBV15 and TRBJ1-4, with TRBD1 matching over 7 bases. V lost 5 bases and J lost 13; bases outside the gene matches: 7. The V gene's germline CDR1 is LNHNV and CDR2 YYDKDF (reference sequence). The CDR3 loop spans 12 amino acids.

This sequence joins TRBV11-2 and TRBJ2-1; TRBD2 matches at 9 bases. J was trimmed by 0 bases and V by 5 bases; bases with no gene match: 5. From germline, CDR1 is SGHAT and CDR2 FQNNGV. The CDR3 sequence is 16 residues long. Written as DNA, the CDR3 is TGTGCCAGCAGCCGATCGACTAGCGGCTCCTACAATGAGCAGTTCTTC. Translation gives CASSRSTSGSYNEQFF. The variable domain in full, with the rest retrieved from reference TRBV11-2 and TRBJ2-1, is EAGVAQSPRYKIIEKRQSVAFWCNPISGHATLYWYQQILGQGPKLLIQFQNNGVVDDSQLPKDRFSAERLKGVDSTLKIQPAKLEDSAVYLCASSRSTSGSYNEQFFGPGTRLTVL.

V is TRBV5-1 and J is TRBJ2-3, with TRBD1 identical over 7 bases. This CDR3 is built from 15 residues. Germline CDR1 reads SGHRS; CDR2 reads YFSETQ. Trimming removed 2 bases from V and 2 bases from J; junction bases left unmatched: 5. The CDR3 DNA reads as TGCGCCAGCAGCTTACCGGGACAGATCACAGATACGCAGTATTTT. Its protein is CASSLPGQITDTQYF. Drawing the rest from reference TRBV5-1 and TRBJ2-3, the complete variable domain is KAGVTQTPRYLIKTRGQQVTLSCSPISGHRSVSWYQQTPGQGLQFLFEYFSETQRNKGNFPGRFSGRQFSNSRSEMNVSTLELGDSALYLCASSLPGQITDTQYFGPGTRLTVL.

In this sample, this clone turned up once. The V gene is TRBV19, the J gene TRBJ2-5; 9 nucleotides match TRBD2. With 4 bases clipped from V and 3 bases from J, the junction kept 3 bases outside the gene matches. The CDR3 is 14 residues long. Germline CDR1 LNHDA, CDR2 SQIVND (reference sequence). The chain's CDR3 is CASSKIAGEETQYF. DNA of the CDR3: TGTGCCAGTAGTAAAATAGCGGGAGAAGAGACCCAGTACTTC.

The gene calls are TRBV14 and TRBJ2-3; 10 bases match TRBD1. CDR3 size: 19 residues. The V segment lost 4 bases and the J segment 1 base; nucleotides outside the gene matches: 14. Germline values: CDR1 SGHDN, CDR2 FVKESK. The CDR3: CASSRGTGDTNTRTDTQYF. The CDR3 DNA follows: TGTGCCAGCAGCCGCGGGACAGGGGATACCAACACCCGCACAGATACGCAGTATTTT. The variable domain in full, with the rest retrieved from reference TRBV14 and TRBJ2-3, is EAGVTQFPSHSVIEKGQTVTLRCDPISGHDNLYWYRRVMGKEIKFLLHFVKESKQDESGMPNNRFLAERTGGTYSTLKVQPAELEDSGVYFCASSRGTGDTNTRTDTQYFGPGTRLTVL.

The V call is TRBV7-9, the J call TRBJ2-7; D remains unclear. This CDR3 spans 13 amino acids. CDR1 is SEHNR and CDR2 is FQNEAQ in the germline V gene (reference sequence). V was pared by 5 bases and J by 3 bases, with 11 bases between. The CDR3: CASSPNRNYEQYF. For the CDR3, the DNA is TGTGCCAGCAGCCCTAATCGAAACTACGAGCAGTACTTC.

The chain uses TRBV28 and TRBJ2-7, with 9 bases fitting TRBD2. V lost 5 bases and J lost 5; bases outside the gene matches: 13. The CDR3 is made up of 16 amino acids. Germline values: CDR1 MDHEN, CDR2 SYDVKM. This CDR3 reads CASSTAAGGSRDEQYF. Here the CDR3 DNA reads TGTGCCAGCAGTACAGCAGCGGGAGGTTCCCGGGACGAGCAGTACTTC.

This sequence joins TRBV30 and TRBJ1-5; tentatively, D is TRBD1 (6 bases). This CDR3 contains 13 residues. CDR1 is GTSNPN, CDR2 SVGIG, per germline (reference sequence). V was cut by 3 bases and J by 7 bases, with 13 bases left in between. Here the CDR3 DNA reads TGTGCCTGGAGCCCGGGGGGCTGGCAGCCCCAGCATTTT. Its translation is CAWSPGGWQPQHF.

This clone was detected only a few times. V gene TRBV7-9 combines with J gene TRBJ2-7, with TRBD1 as a possible D gene (6 bases). The CDR3 is made up of 13 amino acids. V lost 8 bases, J lost 3 bases, and 14 bases lay in between. Germline lookup yields CDR1 SEHNR and CDR2 FQNEAQ (reference sequence). The CDR3 DNA reads TGTGCCAGCCGCCAGGGACACCGCTACGAGCAGTACTTC. This encodes CASRQGHRYEQYF.

This chain connects TRBV19 to TRBJ1-4, with 7 nucleotides matching TRBD1. Germline lookup yields CDR1 LNHDA and CDR2 SQIVND (reference sequence). CDR3 length: 16 amino acids. V was pared by 5 bases and J by 3 bases, with 9 bases of the junction left unmatched. CDR3 amino acids: CASSVDRVEANEKLFF. CDR3 DNA sequence: TGTGCCAGTAGTGTCGACAGGGTCGAGGCTAATGAAAAACTGTTTTTT.

V usage is TRBV7-2 and J usage is TRBJ2-4, with 8 bases fitting TRBD1. J gave up 6 bases and V 5 bases, and 6 bases lay outside the gene matches. Germline V gene sequence: CDR1 SGHTA, CDR2 FQGNSA. The CDR3 has 14 residues. CDR3 DNA sequence: TGTGCCAGCAGCCTCCCCGGACAGGGAAACATTCAGTACTTC. Encoded protein: CASSLPGQGNIQYF.

The gene calls are TRBV6-6 and TRBJ1-2; no firm D call. V lost 6 bases and J 13 bases, leaving 15 bases between the germline ends. This CDR3 has 11 residues. Germline V gives CDR1 MNHNY, CDR2 SVGAGI (reference sequence). DNA of the CDR3: TGTGCCAGCAGCCGTGGTGGGGAGGGCACCTTC. Amino acids: CASSRGGEGTF.

This clone appeared a single time. The genes are TRBV5-6 and TRBJ1-2, with D tentatively TRBD1 (6 bases). The CDR3 loop spans 14 amino acids. V lost 0 bases to trimming and J lost 5 bases, with 11 bases between them. The germline V gene has CDR1 SGHDT and CDR2 YYEEEE. The CDR3 sequence: CASSLDLRGYGYTF. The CDR3, as DNA: TGTGCCAGCAGCTTGGATCTCAGGGGTTATGGCTACACCTTC.

V usage is TRBV15 and J usage is TRBJ2-5, with D possibly TRBD2 on 6 matching bases. The CDR3 loop spans 13 amino acids. V was shortened by 1 base and J by 9 bases, with 12 bases between the two germline ends. Germline values: CDR1 LNHNV, CDR2 YYDKDF (reference sequence). CDR3 DNA sequence: TGTGCCACCAGCAGAGCCAAAGGCGGGGCCCAGTACTTC. This encodes CATSRAKGGAQYF.

This clone was found a few times. The chain couples TRBV19 to TRBJ2-7; no definite D call. CDR1 is LNHDA and CDR2 is SQIVND in the germline V gene (reference sequence). With 5 bases removed from V and 1 base from J, the gap between germline ends came to 9 bases. The CDR3 has 13 residues. The chain's CDR3 is CASSVEHSYEQYF. As DNA, the CDR3 is TGTGCCAGTAGTGTGGAGCATTCCTACGAGCAGTACTTC.